These 26 T cell receptor beta chains originate from one sample sequenced in a study of T cell changes during pregnancy in multiple sclerosis (dated by TCRdb to about 2019). Libraries were constructed by the immunoSEQ multiplex PCR assay. Not all clones reach the TCRdb copy of this immuneACCESS table, which keeps in-frame sequences only. Checked studies attribute under half of the gap to unresolved V genes and leave the rest unexplained. Recorded for this sample are approximately 74,000 clones; around 94% of them occurred a single time. The ten largest account for about 2.5% of the sample. The sequenced sample was peripheral blood, obtained before pregnancy. Receptors originate from a female donor with multiple sclerosis, enrolled in a pregnancy study.

V gene TRBV28 combines with J gene TRBJ2-7; TRBD2 agrees at 10 bases. The germline V gene encodes CDR1 MDHEN and CDR2 SYDVKM. Losses at the gene ends were 8 bases for V and 3 bases for J; bases not matched to a gene: 7. The CDR3 sequence is 14 residues long. The CDR3 loop reads CASGGLADYYEQYF. The CDR3 nucleotides are TGTGCCAGCGGTGGACTAGCGGACTACTACGAGCAGTACTTC.

Written as DNA, the CDR3 is TGTGCCAGTAGTATAAAATTCGGACTAGCGGGGAACAATGAGCAGTTCTTC. Its protein product is CASSIKFGLAGNNEQFF. This chain uses TRBV19 with TRBJ2-1; 12 bases are a match to TRBD2. CDR3 size: 17 residues. Trimming took 2 bases from V and 5 from J; bases not matched to a gene: 7. Germline V gives CDR1 LNHDA, CDR2 SQIVND (reference sequence). The full variable domain, with the rest looked up from reference TRBV19 and TRBJ2-1, is DGGITQSPKYLFRKEGQNVTLSCEQNLNHDAMYWYRQDPGQGLRLIYYSQIVNDFQKGDIAEGYSVSREKKESFPLTVTSAQKNPTAFYLCASSIKFGLAGNNEQFFGPGTRLTVL.

This sequence joins TRBV7-3 and TRBJ2-2; the D is unclear. Trimming removed 5 bases at V and 2 bases at J, with 3 bases between. CDR3 length: 12 residues. Germline V gene data show CDR1 as SGHTA and CDR2 as FQGTGA. DNA of the CDR3: TGTGCCAGCAGCCATAACACCGGGGAGCTGTTTTTT. Its translation: CASSHNTGELFF.

This clone counts as medium-sized. This chain joins TRBV25-1 and TRBJ2-1, with 8 bases identical to TRBD2. CDR3 length equals 14 residues. The germline CDR1 and CDR2 sequences are MGHDK and SYGVNS. The J segment lost 3 bases and the V segment lost 5 bases, leaving 3 bases of the junction unmatched. In DNA form, the CDR3 reads TGTGCCAGCAGTTCCGGGGGGGACTACAATGAGCAGTTCTTC. It codes for CASSSGGDYNEQFF.

The rearrangement joins TRBV5-1 to TRBJ2-7; D is uncertain. CDR3 size: 16 residues. CDR1 is SGHRS and CDR2 is YFSETQ in the germline V gene. V lost 1 base to trimming and J lost 1 base, with 15 bases between them. The CDR3 coding sequence is TGCGCCAGCAGCTTGATCGGAGCGCGCCTATCCTACGAGCAGTACTTC. This codes for CASSLIGARLSYEQYF. Full variable domain (remainder filled in from reference TRBV5-1 and TRBJ2-7): KAGVTQTPRYLIKTRGQQVTLSCSPISGHRSVSWYQQTPGQGLQFLFEYFSETQRNKGNFPGRFSGRQFSNSRSEMNVSTLELGDSALYLCASSLIGARLSYEQYFGPGTRLTVT.

Here the CDR3 DNA reads TGTGCCAGCAGTGCCGGGATGTGGGAGCAGTACTTC. Translating it yields CASSAGMWEQYF. This chain links TRBV25-1 with TRBJ2-7; weak D call: TRBD2 (5 bases). CDR3 size: 12 residues. The ends were cut back, 4 bases at V and 7 bases at J, with 11 bases in the middle. The germline gives CDR1 MGHDK, CDR2 SYGVNS.

This clone was picked up a small number of times. This chain joins TRBV4-1 and TRBJ1-1; D ambiguous. This CDR3 comprises 13 residues. The V and J ends lost 1 base and 4 bases respectively, with 7 bases between them. Germline values: CDR1 MGHRA, CDR2 YSYEKL. CDR3 DNA sequence: TGCGCCAGCAGCCAAGTGGCCCTCACTGAAGCTTTCTTT. The encoded protein is CASSQVALTEAFF.

The chain recombines TRBV28 with TRBJ1-3; no definite D call. Germline V gene sequence: CDR1 MDHEN, CDR2 SYDVKM. Between the trimmed V and J ends, which lost 6 bases and 0 bases, there was a span of 9 bases. The CDR3 contains 14 residues. CDR3 sequence reads: CASRPGLSGNTIYF. Written as DNA, the CDR3 is TGTGCCAGCAGACCGGGTCTCTCTGGAAACACCATATATTTT.

CDR3 sequence (DNA): TGCGCCAGCAGCCAAGATCTTAGCGGGAGCCACCATTATTTT. Its protein product is CASSQDLSGSHHYF. V is TRBV4-1 and J is TRBJ2-3, with 9 nucleotides matching TRBD2. Germline loops: CDR1 MGHRA, CDR2 YSYEKL. The CDR3 covers 14 residues. The junction had 10 bases not matched to a gene; V was cut back by 0 bases and J by 15 bases.

The V gene is TRBV7-9, the J gene TRBJ1-5; D is possibly TRBD1 (5 bases). Trimming took off 1 base at V and 4 bases at J, with 11 bases between the two ends. CDR1 SEHNR and CDR2 FQNEAQ come from the germline V gene (reference sequence). The CDR3 spans 15 residues. DNA of the CDR3: TGTGCCAGCAGCTTAGGCGGGGGGTGGAATCAGCCCCAGCATTTT. This encodes CASSLGGGWNQPQHF.

As regards this clone: Given the absence of the conserved phenylalanine or tryptophan at the CDR3 end, a read error is likely. The DNA is omitted, as the CDR3 cannot be located on it reliably, and the CDR3 follows TCRdb's listing. This chain links TRBV10-3 with TRBJ1-1. Germline V gene lookup returns CDR1 ENHRY and CDR2 SYGVKD. The CDR3 is 13 residues long, counting both termini. CDR3 protein: CAISDAAAGAQVD.

This chain connects TRBV15 to TRBJ1-5; 7 positions match TRBD1. Germline V gene lookup returns CDR1 LNHNV and CDR2 YYDKDF (reference sequence). CDR3 length: 18 amino acids. Trimming took 2 bases from V and 2 from J; bases not matched to a gene: 12. The chain's CDR3 is CATSRSQGTPLGNQPQHF. CDR3 sequence (DNA): TGTGCCACCAGCAGATCACAGGGGACTCCACTGGGCAATCAGCCCCAGCATTTT.

This clone is a singleton in its sample. V and J are TRBV28 and TRBJ1-5; no reliable D call. Germline V gene data show CDR1 as MDHEN and CDR2 as SYDVKM. The CDR3 loop spans 12 amino acids. V shed 5 bases and J shed 6 bases, with 8 bases lying between them. CDR3 in DNA: TGTGCCAGCAGTCCAGTCAGTCAGCCCCAGCATTTT. Translating it yields CASSPVSQPQHF.

The gene calls are TRBV9 and TRBJ2-2; 8 bases map to TRBD1. The germline V gene encodes CDR1 SGDLS and CDR2 YYNGEE. After removal of 1 base from V and 6 bases from J, the junction contained 2 bases not matched to a gene. The CDR3 sequence is 14 residues long. The CDR3 DNA reads TGTGCCAGCAGCGTACTGGGACAGGCCGGGGAGCTGTTTTTT. Translating gives CASSVLGQAGELFF.

The chain employs TRBV4-1 and TRBJ2-3; no clear D gene. This CDR3 spans 14 amino acids. The V end was cut by 3 bases, the J end by 4 bases, with 11 bases between. CDR1 and CDR2 (germline): MGHRA, YSYEKL. The CDR3 sequence is CASSHRVVADTQYF. The CDR3 DNA reads as TGCGCCAGCAGCCACCGTGTCGTCGCAGATACGCAGTATTTT.

This clone was picked up one time. The chain carries TRBV28 and TRBJ2-5, with a tentative D call TRBD1 (6 bases). V was cut by 0 bases and J by 5 bases, with 10 bases left in between. Germline-derived CDR1 and CDR2 are MDHEN and SYDVKM. This CDR3 has 14 amino acids. In nucleotides, the CDR3 is TGTGCCAGCAGTTTATGGGGGGCGCGGGAGACCCAGTACTTC. Its protein is CASSLWGARETQYF. Looking up the rest from reference TRBV28 and TRBJ2-5 gives the full variable domain: DVKVTQSSRYLVKRTGEKVFLECVQDMDHENMFWYRQDPGLGLRLIYFSYDVKMKEKGDIPEGYSVSREKKERFSLILESASTNQTSMYLCASSLWGARETQYFGPGTRLLVL.

The J gene is TRBJ2-7, the V gene TRBV10-3; 8 nucleotides align to TRBD2. The CDR3 consists of 15 residues. CDR1 and CDR2 from the germline V gene are ENHRY and SYGVKD. V shed 4 bases and J 5 bases; nucleotides not matched to a gene: 10. CDR3 amino acids: CAISGAQRENHEQYF. CDR3 in DNA: TGTGCCATCAGTGGAGCCCAGCGGGAGAACCACGAGCAGTACTTC.

The table lists this clone with a count of one. V usage is TRBV19 and J usage is TRBJ2-7, with D unresolved. CDR1 is LNHDA, CDR2 SQIVND, per germline (reference sequence). The CDR3 has 12 residues. Trimming pared 4 bases from V and 2 bases from J, leaving 6 bases between. CDR3 loop: CASSTHPYEQYF. CDR3 bases: TGTGCCAGTAGTACACATCCCTACGAGCAGTACTTC.

V gene TRBV28 combines with J gene TRBJ1-2; a possible D gene is TRBD1 (5 bases). This CDR3 comprises 15 residues. V gave up 3 bases and J gave up 7 bases, with 18 bases separating them. From germline, CDR1 is MDHEN and CDR2 SYDVKM. CDR3 amino acids: CASSFGRGRVGGYTF. For the CDR3, the DNA is TGTGCCAGCAGTTTTGGCCGGGGGAGGGTAGGTGGCTACACCTTC.

This sequence joins TRBV28 and TRBJ2-7; TRBD2 matches 8 bases. Germline-derived CDR1 and CDR2 are MDHEN and SYDVKM. The CDR3 sequence is 16 residues long. V trimming: 5 bases; J trimming: 4 bases; junction bases outside the gene matches: 13. In DNA form, the CDR3 reads TGTGCCAGCAGTGCCCTTGTTTCGGGAGGGCCGTACGAGCAGTACTTC. It codes for CASSALVSGGPYEQYF. The whole variable domain, filled in from reference TRBV28 and TRBJ2-7, reads DVKVTQSSRYLVKRTGEKVFLECVQDMDHENMFWYRQDPGLGLRLIYFSYDVKMKEKGDIPEGYSVSREKKERFSLILESASTNQTSMYLCASSALVSGGPYEQYFGPGTRLTVT.

The V gene is TRBV19, the J gene TRBJ2-5; no clear D gene. The germline gives CDR1 LNHDA, CDR2 SQIVND (reference sequence). The CDR3 has 13 amino acids. V was cut by 3 bases and J by 8 bases, with 13 bases left in between. Here the CDR3 reads CASSIAEDGTQYF. The CDR3 coding sequence is TGTGCCAGTAGTATTGCCGAGGATGGCACCCAGTACTTC.

The chain combines TRBV6-5 with TRBJ2-1, with TRBD2 matching over 8 bases. V gave up 2 bases and J gave up 4 bases; unmatched junction bases: 7. Germline CDR1 and CDR2: MNHEY and SVGAGI. The CDR3 is made up of 16 amino acids. The CDR3 here is CASSYEAGVRYNEQFF. CDR3 coding DNA: TGTGCCAGCAGTTACGAAGCGGGAGTACGGTACAATGAGCAGTTCTTC.

The chain links TRBV4-3 to TRBJ1-4, with D possibly matching TRBD1 (5 bases). Germline V gene lookup returns CDR1 LGHNA and CDR2 YSLEER. This CDR3 comprises 15 residues. The V end lost 3 bases, the J end lost 7 bases, and 15 bases lay between the germline ends. The DNA of the CDR3 is TGCGCCAGCAGCCATCGGGGGGGACCCCTTGAAAAACTGTTTTTT. This sequence encodes CASSHRGGPLEKLFF.

As for this clone: The sample carries other DNA sequences with the same CDR3. The V call is TRBV10-3, the J call TRBJ2-7; no clear D gene. The CDR3 runs to 12 residues. Per germline, CDR1 ENHRY and CDR2 SYGVKD. Trimming removed 3 bases from V and 3 bases from J, with 6 bases in between. CDR3 amino acids: CAISDPVYEQYF. The DNA of the CDR3 is TGTGCCATCAGTGATCCGGTCTACGAGCAGTACTTC.

The count of this clone is one. This sequence joins TRBV2 and TRBJ2-7, with D possibly being TRBD1 (6 bases). Trimming took 3 bases from V and 3 from J, leaving 12 bases between them. There are 14 residues in the CDR3. From germline, CDR1 is SNHLY and CDR2 FYNNEI. The CDR3 sequence: CASSETGDYYEQYF. DNA for the CDR3: TGTGCCAGCAGTGAGACAGGCGATTACTACGAGCAGTACTTC.

V and J are TRBV4-2 and TRBJ2-5, with 8 bases identical to TRBD2. The junction had 3 bases not matched to a gene; V was cut back by 1 base and J by 2 bases. This CDR3 contains 15 residues. Germline CDR1 reads LGHNA; CDR2 reads YNFKEQ. The CDR3 sequence is CASSQVLAAQETQYF. CDR3 nucleotide sequence: TGTGCCAGCAGCCAAGTACTAGCGGCACAAGAGACCCAGTACTTC.